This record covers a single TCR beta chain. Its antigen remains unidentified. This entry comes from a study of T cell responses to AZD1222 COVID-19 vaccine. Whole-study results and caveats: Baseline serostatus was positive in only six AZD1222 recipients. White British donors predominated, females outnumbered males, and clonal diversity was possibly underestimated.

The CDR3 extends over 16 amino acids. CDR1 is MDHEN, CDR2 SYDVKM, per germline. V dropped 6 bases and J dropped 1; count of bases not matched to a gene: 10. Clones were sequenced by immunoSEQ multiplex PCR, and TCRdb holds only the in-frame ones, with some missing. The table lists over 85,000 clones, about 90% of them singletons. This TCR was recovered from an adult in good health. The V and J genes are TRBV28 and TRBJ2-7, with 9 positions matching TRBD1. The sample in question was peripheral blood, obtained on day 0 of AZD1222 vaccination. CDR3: CASSSRTGDPSYEQYF. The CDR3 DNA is TGTGCCAGCAGCTCGAGGACAGGGGACCCTTCCTACGAGCAGTACTTC.